These 27 T cell receptor beta chains were all obtained from the same sample, sequenced in a study of control samples from healthy donors and cancer patients. Using immunoSEQ multiplex PCR, the repertoire was profiled, and TCRdb retains in-frame clones only, with some absent. The table includes some 96,000 clones, roughly 90% detected once. The sequencing sample was made of blood. These receptors all come from a woman aged 45-65 years in good health.

This chain links TRBV11-2 with TRBJ2-7; no clear D gene. The CDR3 has 13 residues. With 4 bases removed from V and 4 bases from J, the gap between germline ends came to 11 bases. The germline V gene has CDR1 SGHAT and CDR2 FQNNGV. Written as DNA, the CDR3 is TGTGCCAGCAGCTATTCGAGCCAATACGAGCAGTACTTC. Encoded protein: CASSYSSQYEQYF.

V is TRBV19 and J is TRBJ2-1, with D maybe TRBD2 (6 bases). Trimming left V 3 bases short and J 0 bases short, with 24 bases between. CDR3 length equals 20 residues. Looked up from germline, CDR1 is LNHDA and CDR2 is SQIVND (reference sequence). This chain's CDR3 is CASSISPTKRALSSYNEQFF. CDR3 DNA sequence: TGTGCCAGTAGTATCAGTCCGACCAAGCGGGCCCTTAGCTCCTACAATGAGCAGTTCTTC.

V gene TRBV9 combines with J gene TRBJ1-5; 7 bases fit TRBD1. The CDR3 consists of 15 residues. Unmatched junction bases numbered 3, after V lost 3 bases and J lost 0 bases. The germline V gene encodes CDR1 SGDLS and CDR2 YYNGEE. CDR3 in amino acids: CASSAQGYSNQPQHF. The CDR3 DNA sequence: TGTGCCAGCAGCGCACAGGGGTATAGCAATCAGCCCCAGCATTTT.

This clone is medium-sized in the sample. The chain couples TRBV14 to TRBJ2-7; D may be TRBD2 (6 bases). Germline CDR1 reads SGHDN; CDR2 reads FVKESK. The CDR3 is 12 amino acids. V shed 2 bases and J shed 7 bases, with 9 bases lying between them. The CDR3 DNA reads as TGTGCCAGCAGCCAACTGGGGGGTGAGCAGTACGTC. Amino acid sequence: CASSQLGGEQYV.

CDR3 bases: TGTGCCAGTAGTATAGATCTAACTAGCGGGGCCCTTCGCACAGATACGCAGTATTTT. The encoded protein is CASSIDLTSGALRTDTQYF. The rearrangement joins TRBV19 to TRBJ2-3; 10 nucleotides align to TRBD2. V lost 0 bases and J lost 1; bases outside the gene matches: 10. The CDR3 has 19 residues. Germline CDR1 and CDR2: LNHDA and SQIVND (reference sequence). Filled out from reference TRBV19 and TRBJ2-3, the complete variable domain reads DGGITQSPKYLFRKEGQNVTLSCEQNLNHDAMYWYRQDPGQGLRLIYYSQIVNDFQKGDIAEGYSVSREKKESFPLTVTSAQKNPTAFYLCASSIDLTSGALRTDTQYFGPGTRLTVL.

This chain joins TRBV14 and TRBJ2-3; 7 bases align to TRBD2. Germline loops: CDR1 SGHDN, CDR2 FVKESK. The length of the CDR3 is 15 residues. J lost 2 bases, V lost 1 base, and 3 bases had no gene match. The CDR3 coding sequence is TGTGCCAGCAGCCAAGCTCTAGCGGTCACAGATACGCAGTATTTT. It is translated as CASSQALAVTDTQYF.

J is TRBJ2-3 and V is TRBV6-5, with D possibly called TRBD1 or TRBD2 (7 bases each). Germline V CDR1 and CDR2: MNHEY, SVGAGI. This CDR3 comprises 13 residues. Trimming shortened V by 4 bases and J by 9 bases, and 14 bases separated the two germline ends. The CDR3 nucleotides read TGTGCCAGCAGTTTAAGCAGGGGGGGCACGCAGTATTTT. It codes for CASSLSRGGTQYF.

This chain uses TRBV7-2 with TRBJ1-4, with TRBD1 as a possible D gene (5 bases). Germline V lookup: CDR1 SGHTA, CDR2 FQGNSA. The CDR3 length is 13 residues. The V and J ends lost 3 bases and 12 bases respectively, with 14 bases between them. DNA for the CDR3: TGTGCCAGCAGCTTTTTTGTCGGGACCGAACTGTTTTTT. Translated, it gives CASSFFVGTELFF.

This clone was detected only a few times. V and J are TRBV18 and TRBJ2-1; 7 bases agree with TRBD2. CDR3 length: 15 amino acids. V was clipped by 3 bases and J by 4 bases; unmatched bases: 6. Germline CDR1 reads KGHSH; CDR2 reads LQKENI. As DNA, the CDR3 is TGTGCCAGCTCACCTGCGGCTAGCGGTTACAATGAGCAGTTCTTC. Protein product: CASSPAASGYNEQFF.

The V and J genes are TRBV24-1 and TRBJ2-5, with no clear D. Per germline, CDR1 KGHDR and CDR2 SFDVKD. This CDR3 is 15 amino acids long. Trimming stripped 4 bases from V and 2 bases from J, with 13 bases between. DNA of the CDR3: TGTGCCACCAGTGACGACAAGACCTTTCAAGAGACCCAGTACTTC. Amino acid sequence: CATSDDKTFQETQYF.

A note on this clone: Germline and junction disagree at one end, which may indicate a read error. Different DNA sequences within this sample yield the same CDR3. V gene TRBV10-3 combines with J gene TRBJ1-4, with a possible D match to TRBD1 (6 bases). Germline-derived CDR1 and CDR2 are ENHRY and SYGVKD. CDR3 length equals 13 residues. The CDR3 protein is CAIRGEGFEKLFF. The CDR3 nucleotides read TGTGCTATCAGGGGTGAGGGGTTTGAAAAACTGTTTTTT.

The chain uses TRBV30 and TRBJ2-3, with a weak D call TRBD1 (6 bases). The CDR3 spans 14 residues. CDR1 GTSNPN and CDR2 SVGIG come from the germline V gene (reference sequence). The V end lost 8 bases, the J end lost 2 bases, and 17 bases lay between the germline ends. CDR3 amino acids: CARSRGTNTDTQYF. The CDR3 DNA is TGTGCCCGCTCGAGGGGGACAAACACAGATACGCAGTATTTT.

The gene calls are TRBV13 and TRBJ2-5, with TRBD1 matching over 10 bases. CDR3 length equals 17 residues. The ends lost 5 bases at V and 1 base at J; junction bases unmatched: 10. CDR1 is PRHDT and CDR2 is FYEKMQ in the germline V gene (reference sequence). The CDR3 nucleotides are TGTGCCAGCAGCCCGTCCCCGGGACAGGGGATCCAAGAGACCCAGTACTTC. This translates into CASSPSPGQGIQETQYF.

This rearrangement joins TRBV5-6 to TRBJ2-5; no clear D gene. Trimming cost V 2 bases and J 1 base, with 6 bases left between them. The CDR3 is 13 amino acids. Germline V gives CDR1 SGHDT, CDR2 YYEEEE. CDR3 region: CASSFDGQETQYF. The CDR3 nucleotides are TGTGCCAGCAGCTTTGATGGCCAAGAGACCCAGTACTTC.

The CDR3, as DNA: TGTGCCAGCAGCTTGTTGGGGGATCAGCCCCAGCATTTT. Translating it yields CASSLLGDQPQHF. This chain joins TRBV5-5 and TRBJ1-5; D might be TRBD1 (5 bases). Trimming stripped 1 base from V and 5 bases from J, with 7 bases between. CDR3 length: 13 residues. Germline V CDR1 and CDR2: SGHKS, YYEKEE (reference sequence).

The chain links TRBV23-1 to TRBJ1-1; D call uncertain. TRBV23-1 is placed among ORFs of uncertain function. CDR3 length: 12 residues. Trimming left V 6 bases short and J 0 bases short, with 5 bases between. DNA for the CDR3: TGCGCCAGCAGGGCCGTGAACACTGAAGCTTTCTTT. Protein sequence: CASRAVNTEAFF.

The chain joins TRBV10-3 to TRBJ2-1; the match to TRBD2 covers 10 bases. CDR1 ENHRY and CDR2 SYGVKD come from the germline V gene. V lost 0 bases and J lost 10; bases outside the gene matches: 9. The length of the CDR3 is 16 residues. CDR3 loop: CAISESGAGGRGEQFF. The CDR3 DNA reads TGTGCCATCAGTGAGTCAGGAGCGGGAGGGCGGGGGGAGCAGTTCTTC.

The chain employs TRBV3-1 (or the pseudogene TRBV3-2) and TRBJ2-4; D possibly corresponds to TRBD1 (5 bases). The CDR3 has 16 amino acids. Looked up from germline, CDR1 is LGHDT and CDR2 is YNNKEL (reference sequence). V lost 1 base and J lost 0, with 10 bases in between. The CDR3 region is CASSQGSGIAKNIQYF. Here the CDR3 DNA reads TGTGCCAGCAGCCAAGGTTCAGGGATAGCCAAAAACATTCAGTACTTC.

The CDR3 loop is CASSPDWGSYEQYF. The CDR3 coding sequence is TGCGCCAGCAGCCCGGACTGGGGCTCCTACGAGCAGTACTTC. V gene TRBV5-1 combines with J gene TRBJ2-7; D possibly corresponds to TRBD2 (5 bases). Trimming shortened V by 4 bases and J by 0 bases, and 11 bases separated the two germline ends. Germline CDR1 is SGHRS and CDR2 is YFSETQ. The CDR3 is 14 residues long.

This CDR3 is CASSLGALTSWLTQYF. For the CDR3, the DNA is TGTGCCAGCAGCCTAGGGGCCCTTACTAGCTGGTTGACCCAGTACTTC. This chain links TRBV11-2 with TRBJ2-5; D is perhaps TRBD2 (6 bases). The CDR3 is made up of 16 amino acids. Deletions cut 5 bases from V and 7 bases from J, with 23 bases between. Germline V lookup: CDR1 SGHAT, CDR2 FQNNGV.

The chain links TRBV5-6 to TRBJ1-1, with D unresolved. This CDR3 has 12 amino acids. In germline, CDR1 is SGHDT, CDR2 YYEEEE. The V gene lost 1 base and the J gene lost 8 bases, with 9 bases spanning the gap. CDR3 protein: CASSLLGPEAFF. DNA for the CDR3: TGTGCCAGCAGCTTGCTGGGTCCGGAAGCTTTCTTT.

About this clone itself: One end of the junction fails to match germline, which may point to a read error. This chain uses TRBV7-7 with TRBJ2-1, with 11 bases aligning to TRBD2. Germline CDR1 SSHAT, CDR2 FNYEAQ (reference sequence). CDR3 length equals 15 residues. CDR3 in DNA: TGTACCAGCAGCTTGGGACTAGCGGCCTCCAATGAGCAGTTCTTC. This codes for CTSSLGLAASNEQFF.

This chain joins TRBV7-8 and TRBJ1-4; possible D gene TRBD1, 6 bases. V lost 4 bases and J 8 bases, leaving 11 bases between the germline ends. The CDR3 covers 13 residues. CDR1 is SGHVS, CDR2 FQNEAQ, per germline. CDR3 in amino acids: CASSWGTGEKLFF. CDR3 bases: TGTGCCAGCAGCTGGGGTACAGGGGAAAAACTGTTTTTT.

The chain is built from TRBV9 and TRBJ1-1; no clear D gene. Germline CDR1 and CDR2: SGDLS and YYNGEE. This CDR3 comprises 13 residues. Between the trimmed V and J ends, which lost 2 bases and 3 bases, there was a span of 8 bases. CDR3 sequence reads: CASSVGDYTEAFF. The CDR3 DNA follows: TGTGCCAGCAGCGTCGGGGATTACACTGAAGCTTTCTTT.

The table lists this clone with a few counts. The chain has TRBV5-1 and TRBJ1-3; D unclear. Germline V gene data show CDR1 as SGHRS and CDR2 as YFSETQ. The CDR3 covers 13 residues. V was pared by 3 bases and J by 0 bases, with 4 bases between. CDR3 protein: CASSSNSGNTIYF. The DNA for the CDR3 is TGCGCCAGCAGCTCAAACTCTGGAAACACCATATATTTT.

The J gene is TRBJ1-3, the V gene TRBV4-1; D is uncertain. Trimming stripped 0 bases from V and 0 bases from J, with 6 bases between. Looked up from germline, CDR1 is MGHRA and CDR2 is YSYEKL. The CDR3 has 15 amino acids. This CDR3 is CASSQDRISGNTIYF. Here the CDR3 DNA reads TGCGCCAGCAGCCAAGATAGGATCTCTGGAAACACCATATATTTT.

V is TRBV30 and J is TRBJ2-1; TRBD1 aligns across 8 bases. V was clipped by 5 bases and J by 7 bases; unmatched bases: 4. The germline V gene encodes CDR1 GTSNPN and CDR2 SVGIG (reference sequence). The CDR3 sequence is 12 residues long. The CDR3: CAWCQGANEQFF. The DNA of the CDR3 is TGTGCCTGGTGCCAGGGGGCAAATGAGCAGTTCTTC. The entire variable domain, with the rest obtained from reference TRBV30 and TRBJ2-1, is as follows: SQTIHQWPATLVQPVGSPLSLECTVEGTSNPNLYWYRQAAGRGLQLLFYSVGIGQISSEVPQNLSASRPQDRQFILSSKKLLLSDSGFYLCAWCQGANEQFFGPGTRLTVL.